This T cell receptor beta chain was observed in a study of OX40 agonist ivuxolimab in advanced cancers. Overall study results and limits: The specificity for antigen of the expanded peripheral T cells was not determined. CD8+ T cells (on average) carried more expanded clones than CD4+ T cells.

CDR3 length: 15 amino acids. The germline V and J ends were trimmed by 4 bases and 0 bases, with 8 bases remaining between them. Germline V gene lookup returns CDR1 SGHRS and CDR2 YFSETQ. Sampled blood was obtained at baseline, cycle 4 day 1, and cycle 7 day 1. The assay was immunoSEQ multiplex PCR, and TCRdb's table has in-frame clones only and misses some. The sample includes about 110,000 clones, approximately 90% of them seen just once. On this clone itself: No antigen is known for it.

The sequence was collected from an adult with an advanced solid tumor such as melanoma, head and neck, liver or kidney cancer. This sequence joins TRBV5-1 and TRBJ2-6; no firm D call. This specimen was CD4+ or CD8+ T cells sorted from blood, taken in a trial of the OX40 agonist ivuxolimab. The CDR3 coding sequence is TGCGCCAGCAGCCCCGGGCCCTCTGGGGCCAACGTCCTGACTTTC. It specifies CASSPGPSGANVLTF.